The 18 T cell receptor beta chains below all came from one sample that was sequenced in a study of human T cells and chemical hapten exposure. TCRdb re-called the RACE reads through MiXCR, storing one row per CDR3 protein. Of around 120,000 distinct CDR3 sequences in the sample, roughly an eighth were seen once. The time point was: patch test 1, 2 weeks after DPC sensitization. Specified treatment: therapeutic diphenylcyclopropenone sensitization with weekly scalp DPC. The sequencing here drew on whole blood, taken in connection with sensitization to the hapten diphenylcyclopropenone (DPC). Every receptor here comes from a man between 18 and 35 years old with alopecia areata. Some clones in this sample may be carry-over from other donors' samples.

The chain couples TRBV5-4 to TRBJ2-3; 8 positions agree with TRBD1. The germline V gene has CDR1 SGHNT and CDR2 YYREEE (reference sequence). This CDR3 is built from 14 residues. Trimming cost V 4 bases and J 6 bases; bases outside gene matches: 7. The DNA of the CDR3 is TGTGCCAGCAGCCCCGACAGGGGAGCCGATACGCAGTATTTT. Protein product: CASSPDRGADTQYF. Variable domain in full (rest from reference TRBV5-4 and TRBJ2-3): ETGVTQSPTHLIKTRGQQVTLRCSSQSGHNTVSWYQQALGQGPQFIFQYYREEENGRGNFPPRFSGLQFPNYSSELNVNALELDDSALYLCASSPDRGADTQYFGPGTRLTVL.

Only a few counts were recorded for this clonotype. The chain couples TRBV6-1 to TRBJ1-1, with D unresolved. V lost 6 bases, J lost 4 bases, and 15 bases lay in between. The CDR3 totals 14 residues. Germline loops: CDR1 MNHNS, CDR2 SASEGT. CDR3 DNA: TGTGCCAGCAGCGCCAATTCGGTGTTCACTGAAGCTTTCTTT. It yields the protein CASSANSVFTEAFF.

This clonotype was seen at least ten times. The rearrangement links TRBV4-1 to TRBJ2-2; 8 nucleotides agree with TRBD1. Germline V gene sequence: CDR1 MGHRA, CDR2 YSYEKL. This CDR3 spans 16 amino acids. J gave up 7 bases and V 0 bases, and 7 bases lay outside the gene matches. CDR3 bases: TGCGCCAGCAGCCAAGATACGGACAGGGTCAACGGGGAGCTGTTTTTT. This translates into CASSQDTDRVNGELFF.

CDR3 nucleotide sequence: TGTGCCAGCAGCTTACGGGACAGGGGGCTGGCTAACTATGGCTACACCTTC. Translating gives CASSLRDRGLANYGYTF. This chain links TRBV3-1 with TRBJ1-2, with 12 bases fitting TRBD1. This CDR3 has 17 amino acids. Germline CDR1 and CDR2: LGHDT and YNNKEL (reference sequence). V lost 5 bases to trimming and J lost 0 bases; unmatched junction nucleotides: 7.

This chain links TRBV19 with TRBJ1-5; D is uncertain. Germline V gene sequence: CDR1 LNHDA, CDR2 SQIVND (reference sequence). The CDR3 contains 15 residues. V was shortened by 9 bases and J by 11 bases, with 26 bases between the two germline ends. The CDR3 coding sequence is TGTGCCAGCAGACTAGAAAGGACCTCCTCAAAGACCCAGCATTTT. Translated: CASRLERTSSKTQHF.

This clonotype was detected a few times. The V call is TRBV7-9, the J call TRBJ2-1; maybe TRBD1 (6 bases). The V gene's germline CDR1 is SEHNR and CDR2 FQNEAQ (reference sequence). CDR3 length equals 17 residues. V lost 3 bases and J lost 5, with 20 bases in between. The CDR3 is CASSFEVRTVSHNEQFF. The CDR3 DNA reads TGTGCCAGCAGCTTCGAGGTGAGGACAGTAAGTCACAATGAGCAGTTCTTC.

As for this clonotype: This may come from a read error, since a much larger clone is one base off. The rearrangement joins TRBV6-2 or TRBV6-3 to TRBJ1-6; TRBD1 matches 7 bases. Germline-derived CDR1 and CDR2 are MNHEY and SVGEGT. This CDR3 is built from 12 residues. Trimming at V came to 6 bases and at J to 11 bases, leaving 4 bases not matched to a gene. CDR3: CASRQGNPPLHF. The DNA for the CDR3 is TGTGCCAGCAGACAGGGGAATCCACCCCTCCACTTT.

This clonotype was seen only a few times. The V call is TRBV29-1, the J call TRBJ2-1, with 7 positions matching TRBD1. The CDR3 spans 13 residues. Trimming took 4 bases from V and 8 from J; bases not matched to a gene: 8. In germline, CDR1 is SQVTM, CDR2 ANQGSEA. The CDR3 region is CSVGQGFTYEQFF. The CDR3, as DNA: TGCAGCGTTGGACAGGGTTTTACATATGAGCAGTTCTTC.

This clonotype was found a few times. The chain is built from TRBV5-4 and TRBJ1-1, with D tentatively TRBD1 (5 bases). V shed 1 base and J shed 5 bases, with 15 bases lying between them. CDR1 and CDR2 (germline): SGHNT, YYREEE (reference sequence). The CDR3 has 15 amino acids. The DNA of the CDR3 is TGTGCCAGCAGCTTGCCGCGGGGCGCGGGTACTGAAGCTTTCTTT. Translated, it gives CASSLPRGAGTEAFF.

The CDR3 reads CASSLRARDEQFF. Written as DNA, the CDR3 is TGTGCCAGTAGTCTCCGGGCCAGGGATGAGCAGTTCTTC. The V and J genes are TRBV19 and TRBJ2-1; D perhaps matches TRBD1 (5 bases). Deletions cut 5 bases from V and 8 bases from J, with 13 bases between. This CDR3 contains 13 residues. Per the germline V gene, CDR1 is LNHDA and CDR2 is SQIVND (reference sequence).

This chain uses TRBV12-3 or TRBV12-4 with TRBJ2-3, with D possibly TRBD1 on 6 matching bases. Trimming pared 1 base from V and 9 bases from J, leaving 11 bases between. The CDR3 is made up of 13 amino acids. In DNA form, the CDR3 reads TGTGCCAGCAGTTTAGACGCGGACAGAACGCAGTATTTT. Protein sequence: CASSLDADRTQYF.

This clonotype has only a few counts. This chain connects TRBV5-1 to TRBJ1-3, with 7 positions matching TRBD1. The junction had 4 bases not matched to a gene; V was cut back by 0 bases and J by 4 bases. Germline CDR1 reads SGHRS; CDR2 reads YFSETQ. The CDR3 runs to 15 residues. CDR3 coding DNA: TGCGCCAGCAGCTTGGCAGGGGGATCAGGAAACACCATATATTTT. Residues: CASSLAGGSGNTIYF.

The J gene is TRBJ1-1, the V gene TRBV7-2; 12 bases match TRBD1. V gave up 5 bases and J gave up 4 bases; unmatched junction bases: 11. The germline CDR1 and CDR2 sequences are SGHTA and FQGNSA. The CDR3 totals 17 residues. Written as DNA, the CDR3 is TGTGCCAGCAGCCCCTTTGGGGACAGGGGGCTGCGCACTGAAGCTTTCTTT. Its protein product is CASSPFGDRGLRTEAFF.

This clonotype was detected many times. The chain joins TRBV7-3 to TRBJ1-5; D is ambiguous. Germline loops: CDR1 SGHTA, CDR2 FQGTGA. V lost 1 base to trimming and J lost 4 bases, with 5 bases between them. CDR3 length equals 13 residues. CDR3 DNA: TGTGCCAGCAGCTTAAGCGGTAATCAGCCCCAGCATTTT. This gives the protein CASSLSGNQPQHF.

This clonotype was picked up a small number of times. The chain has TRBV7-9 and TRBJ1-1; the D gene is possibly TRBD1 (5 bases). CDR3 length: 14 amino acids. Germline V gene lookup returns CDR1 SEHNR and CDR2 FQNEAQ (reference sequence). Trimming took off 0 bases at V and 4 bases at J, with 9 bases between the two ends. CDR3 sequence (DNA): TGTGCCAGCAGCTTAGCCGAGGGGACCACTGAAGCTTTCTTT. This sequence encodes CASSLAEGTTEAFF.

This clonotype has only a few counts. The V and J genes are TRBV20-1 and TRBJ2-1, with 9 bases that match TRBD2. Germline CDR1 DFQATT, CDR2 SNEGSKA (reference sequence). The V segment lost 4 bases and the J segment 7 bases; nucleotides outside the gene matches: 8. There are 14 residues in the CDR3. CDR3 DNA sequence: TGCAGTGCTATTAGCGGGGGCCGAAGAAATGAGCAGTTCTTC. As protein: CSAISGGRRNEQFF.

V is TRBV6-6 and J is TRBJ1-1; TRBD1 matches at 9 bases. The CDR3 totals 14 residues. Germline assignment: CDR1 MNHNY and CDR2 SVGAGI (reference sequence). After removal of 2 bases from V and 4 bases from J, the junction contained 2 bases not matched to a gene. The CDR3 loop reads CASSYGTGSTEAFF. The CDR3 nucleotides read TGTGCCAGCAGTTACGGGACAGGGAGCACTGAAGCTTTCTTT.

The table lists this clonotype with many counts. The chain combines TRBV11-2 with TRBJ2-6; D is unclear. The V gene lost 4 bases and the J gene lost 0 bases, with 4 bases spanning the gap. CDR1 is SGHAT, CDR2 FQNNGV, per germline. The CDR3 has 14 residues. Written as DNA, the CDR3 is TGTGCCAGCAGCTCAAGCTCTGGGGCCAACGTCCTGACTTTC. It specifies CASSSSSGANVLTF.